This record looks at one T cell receptor beta chain sequence and its context. Its target antigen remains unknown. No qualities accompany the bases; no much larger clone lies one base away. The immunoSEQ Assay was the method used to sequence TCRbeta CDR3 regions. After extraction, genomic DNA underwent amplification by bias-controlled multiplex PCR, followed by high-throughput sequencing. The authors' analysis ran thus. To quantify the absolute abundance of every unique TCRbeta CDR3 region, sequences were collapsed and filtered. T cell fraction was estimated by normalizing TCRbeta template counts to usable DNA, which was measured by amplifying reference genes present in all nucleated cells. Repertoire TCRs were annotated as SARS-CoV-2-specific by exact matching of V gene, CDR3 amino acid sequence and J gene to a known reactive TCR set. MIRA supplied the reference SARS-CoV-2 TCR set, which was filtered for enrichment in COVID-19-positive ImmuneCODE repertoires so that public or cross-reactive TCRs were removed. Using the MIRA antigens, annotated TCRs were further analysed by specific ORF or by position within an ORF. Breadth was defined as annotated unique rearrangements over total unique productive rearrangements; depth was the summed frequency of those rearrangements. Group comparisons of TCR breadth used two-sided Wilcoxon rank-sum tests. The immuneACCESS repertoire file appears here via TCRdb, limited to in-frame rearrangements. These files lack a portion of the clones; in checked studies, under half of the deficit traces to unresolved V genes, and the cause of the others is not known. That table is the source of V, J and clone size, and D and trimming were worked out from the DNA. The sample contains around 450,000 clones, around nine tenths of them found a single time. Jointly, the top ten make up more than 9% of the sample.

The sample comes from a study of Ad26.COV2.S vaccination and SARS-CoV-2 variants (dated by TCRdb to the early 2020s). Background for the entire study: Vaccine-arm donors came from COV1001, a multicentre, randomized, double-blind, placebo-controlled phase I-IIa trial of Ad26.COV2.S in healthy adults. Ad26.COV2.S was given intramuscularly at 5x10^10 or 1x10^11 viral particles, as a single shot or as two shots 56 days apart. The TCR-sequenced set comprised around 32 samples: some 19 Ad26.COV2.S vaccine recipients, 5 placebo recipients and 8 SARS-CoV-2 convalescent individuals. Investigators remained blinded to trial group allocation during experiments and outcome assessment. TCRbeta repertoire sequencing served as the tool for gauging how specific and how broad the SARS-CoV-2-reactive T cell receptors were following Ad26.COV2.S vaccination. Trial participants were randomized into five groups of five: low-dose or high-dose Ad26.COV2.S given once or twice, or placebo on both occasions. The research as a whole found: Comparing responses between vaccine doses or regimens was not something the study was powered to do. After vaccination, spike-specific CD8+ and CD4+ T cell responses were reported to show substantial breadth. Comparable non-spike TCR breadth was observed between vaccine and placebo recipients, consistent with only spike being contained in the vaccine. The authors noted that total T cell responses may have been underestimated by the TCR breadth and depth analyses. Ad26.COV2.S recipients had higher spike-specific TCR breadth than placebo recipients (P = 0.0014).

Cut back by 1 base and 6 bases, the V and J ends lie 12 bases apart. The cysteine opens and the phenylalanine closes a CDR3 of 13 amino acids. Only CDR3 DNA remains: 39 bases, in frame from the first base. From the germline V gene (reference sequence), CDR1 is GTSNPN and CDR2 is SVGIG. Taken with the paper, the label for treatment or condition translates to: about 20 received Ad26.COV2.S at low or high dose, single or two shots; about five received placebo; per-sample allocation not given. Repertoires of vaccine and placebo recipients were sequenced from samples collected on day 63 after the first injection. In Cohort 1b, some 25 adults aged 18-55 years were enrolled at a single site in Boston, USA, between 29 July and 7 August 2020. Ad26.COV2.S was a replication-incompetent adenovirus type 26 vector that expressed a prefusion-stabilized SARS-CoV-2 spike protein derived from the original Wuhan strain.

This sample comprised peripheral blood, obtained in a trial of Ad26.COV2.S vaccine versus placebo. The rearrangement combines TRBV30 with TRBJ1-2; perhaps TRBD1 is the D gene, with 5 bases matching. The TCR was taken from a person between 18 and 65 years old who received the Ad26.COV2.S COVID-19 vaccine or a placebo. The DNA reads as follows: TGTGCCTGGAGTGGCCGGGGAGGGGATGGCTACACCTTC. Protein translation: CAWSGRGGDGYTF.